These 14 T cell receptor beta chains were sequenced from one sample in a study of cytomegalovirus exposure and HLA in healthy donors. Primers: 60 Vbeta forward and 13 Jbeta reverse. Profiled with immunoSEQ multiplex PCR; TCRdb holds only in-frame clones, not every one. The profile shows 150,000 to 200,000 clones, around three quarters of them singletons. Sequencing was done on a sample of PBMCs. These receptors came from a man aged 40-50 years in good health and CMV-seronegative.

V and J are TRBV7-9 and TRBJ1-4; D call uncertain. This CDR3 has 13 amino acids. The ends were cut back, 3 bases at V and 5 bases at J, with 7 bases in the middle. Per germline, CDR1 SEHNR and CDR2 FQNEAQ (reference sequence). The CDR3 protein is CASSLIQNEKLFF. CDR3 bases: TGTGCCAGCAGCTTGATACAGAATGAAAAACTGTTTTTT. The complete variable domain, with remaining parts taken from reference TRBV7-9 and TRBJ1-4, reads DTGVSQNPRHKITKRGQNVTFRCDPISEHNRLYWYRQTLGQGPEFLTYFQNEAQLEKSRLLSDRFSAERPKGSFSTLEIQRTEQGDSAMYLCASSLIQNEKLFFGSGTQLSVL.

The rearrangement links TRBV4-3 to TRBJ2-2, with 8 bases matching TRBD1. Germline CDR1 is LGHNA and CDR2 is YSLEER. The CDR3 has 16 amino acids. V was pared by 1 base and J by 7 bases, with 8 bases of the junction left unmatched. CDR3 sequence: CASSQALAGGDGELFF. The CDR3 DNA reads as TGCGCCAGCAGCCAAGCCCTAGCAGGGGGCGACGGGGAGCTGTTTTTT.

This sequence joins TRBV7-9 and TRBJ2-1, with 13 bases aligning to TRBD2. Trimming removed 5 bases from V and 9 bases from J; junction bases left unmatched: 7. The CDR3 has 15 amino acids. The germline gives CDR1 SEHNR, CDR2 FQNEAQ (reference sequence). The CDR3, as DNA: TGTGCCAGCAGCCCTAGGGGGACTAGCGGGATTGAGCAGTTCTTC. Protein product: CASSPRGTSGIEQFF.

The rearrangement links TRBV12-5 to TRBJ2-7; 8 bases agree with TRBD1. CDR3 length: 18 residues. J gave up 3 bases and V 3 bases, and 16 bases lay outside the gene matches. Germline V gene data show CDR1 as LGHNT and CDR2 as FRNRAP. CDR3 loop: CASGFPRDRPNYNYEQYF. DNA of the CDR3: TGTGCTAGTGGTTTCCCCAGGGACAGGCCCAACTATAACTACGAGCAGTACTTC.

The chain couples TRBV6-5 to TRBJ2-5, with D tentatively TRBD1 (5 bases). Trimming removed 6 bases from V and 5 bases from J, with 13 bases in between. The CDR3 extends over 13 amino acids. Germline V lookup: CDR1 MNHEY, CDR2 SVGAGI. This CDR3 is CASSRTGWETQYF. The CDR3 coding sequence is TGTGCCAGCAGCCGTACAGGATGGGAGACCCAGTACTTC.

The chain carries TRBV5-1 and TRBJ1-2; D might be TRBD1 (6 bases). The germline V and J ends were trimmed by 4 bases and 3 bases, with 22 bases remaining between them. Germline V lookup: CDR1 SGHRS, CDR2 YFSETQ. This CDR3 is built from 17 residues. For the CDR3, the DNA is TGCGCCAGCAGCCCGAGGGCCAACAGGGAAATACACTATGGCTACACCTTC. Translation gives CASSPRANREIHYGYTF. Using reference TRBV5-1 and TRBJ1-2 for the parts outside the CDR3, the full variable domain is KAGVTQTPRYLIKTRGQQVTLSCSPISGHRSVSWYQQTPGQGLQFLFEYFSETQRNKGNFPGRFSGRQFSNSRSEMNVSTLELGDSALYLCASSPRANREIHYGYTFGSGTRLTVV.

This clone occurred once. This rearrangement joins TRBV12-5 to TRBJ1-1; no clear D gene. V gave up 0 bases and J gave up 4 bases, with 6 bases separating them. Germline CDR1 LGHNT, CDR2 FRNRAP. The CDR3 totals 13 residues. The DNA of the CDR3 is TGTGCTAGTGGTTTGGTACAGAGCACTGAAGCTTTCTTT. Its translation: CASGLVQSTEAFF.

The rearrangement uses TRBV5-4 and TRBJ1-2; D unresolved. This CDR3 spans 14 amino acids. Germline V CDR1 and CDR2: SGHNT, YYREEE (reference sequence). Trimming removed 4 bases at V and 3 bases at J, with 13 bases between. This CDR3 reads CASSAQEGDYGYTF. CDR3 coding DNA: TGTGCCAGCAGCGCCCAGGAGGGTGACTATGGCTACACCTTC.

This chain uses TRBV4-3 with TRBJ2-7; 11 bases line up with TRBD1. The trim removed 5 bases at V and 6 bases at J, leaving 9 bases unmatched. This CDR3 has 15 amino acids. In germline, CDR1 is LGHNA, CDR2 YSLEER. The CDR3 spells CASSSLGQGAVEQYF. The CDR3 nucleotides are TGCGCCAGCAGCTCCCTTGGACAGGGGGCTGTCGAGCAGTACTTC.

Written as DNA, the CDR3 is TGTGCCAGCTCACCGACCCACCGGGACTTAACCTACGAGCAGTACTTC. Translation: CASSPTHRDLTYEQYF. V is TRBV18 and J is TRBJ2-7; D is perhaps TRBD2 (6 bases). Germline V gene sequence: CDR1 KGHSH, CDR2 LQKENI. Trimming took off 3 bases at V and 2 bases at J, with 17 bases between the two ends. The CDR3 is made up of 16 amino acids.

The rearrangement links TRBV6-5 to TRBJ1-1; D remains ambiguous. V was cut by 0 bases and J by 10 bases, with 12 bases left in between. From germline, CDR1 is MNHEY and CDR2 SVGAGI. This CDR3 spans 13 amino acids. The CDR3: CASSYSPRGLAFF. CDR3 nucleotides: TGTGCCAGCAGTTACTCCCCCCGGGGTCTAGCTTTCTTT.

The chain uses TRBV4-3 and TRBJ2-2; 7 bases agree with TRBD1. The CDR3 length is 15 residues. The germline gives CDR1 LGHNA, CDR2 YSLEER. After removal of 2 bases from V and 6 bases from J, the junction contained 6 bases not matched to a gene. As DNA, the CDR3 is TGCGCCAGCAGCCAATCCCGGACAGGAGCCGGGGAGCTGTTTTTT. Translation gives CASSQSRTGAGELFF.

The chain links TRBV7-2 to TRBJ2-5; D is uncertain. The CDR3 extends over 13 amino acids. Trimming took 3 bases from V and 4 from J, leaving 9 bases between them. CDR1 SGHTA and CDR2 FQGNSA come from the germline V gene. For the CDR3, the DNA is TGTGCCAGCAGCTTTCGACAAGCAGAGACCCAGTACTTC. This gives the protein CASSFRQAETQYF.

CDR3 bases: TGCGCCAGCAGCCAAGAAGGGCGGGGGGGCCACGAGCAGTACTTC. Amino acids: CASSQEGRGGHEQYF. The gene calls are TRBV4-3 and TRBJ2-7; 9 bases align to TRBD2. The CDR3 is 15 residues long. V trimming: 0 bases; J trimming: 5 bases; junction bases outside the gene matches: 5. The germline V gene encodes CDR1 LGHNA and CDR2 YSLEER.